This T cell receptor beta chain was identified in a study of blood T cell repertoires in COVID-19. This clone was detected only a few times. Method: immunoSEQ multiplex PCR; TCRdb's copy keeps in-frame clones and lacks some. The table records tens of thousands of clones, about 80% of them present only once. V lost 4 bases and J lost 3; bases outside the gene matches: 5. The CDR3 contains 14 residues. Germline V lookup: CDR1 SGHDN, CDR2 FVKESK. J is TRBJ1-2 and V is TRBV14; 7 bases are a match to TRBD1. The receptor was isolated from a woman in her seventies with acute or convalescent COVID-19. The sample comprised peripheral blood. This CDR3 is CASSRRDSYYGYTF. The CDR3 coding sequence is TGTGCCAGCAGCCGTAGGGACAGCTACTATGGCTACACCTTC.